Listed here are 25 T cell receptor beta chains from one sample, sequenced in a study of T-cell memory formation after mild COVID-19. Via MiXCR, TCRdb re-called the 5' RACE reads, giving one row per CDR3 protein. Here the sample spans roughly 170,000 distinct CDR3 sequences, 18% being singletons. Source material: PBMCs or a T cell subset sorted from them (not recorded which). All receptors come from a man younger than 35 who had mild COVID-19 (a few samples of this study predate the infection). Cell type and time point are not known.

The chain recombines TRBV7-6 with TRBJ1-4; D gene unclear. The germline gives CDR1 SGHVS, CDR2 FNYEAQ. Trimming removed 5 bases at V and 4 bases at J, with 11 bases between. The CDR3 is 14 residues long. CDR3 residues: CASSDGRYNEKLFF. Written as DNA, the CDR3 is TGTGCCAGCAGCGACGGACGGTATAATGAAAAACTGTTTTTT.

This clonotype was counted a few times. The chain has TRBV18 and TRBJ2-1; D might be TRBD2 (5 bases). Trimming took 0 bases from V and 6 from J, leaving 9 bases between them. Germline assignment: CDR1 KGHSH and CDR2 LQKENI. This CDR3 has 14 residues. Here the CDR3 DNA reads TGTGCCAGCTCACCACCGTCGGGGTCCAATGAGCAGTTCTTC. It encodes CASSPPSGSNEQFF.

This clonotype appeared a few times. This chain links TRBV24-1 with TRBJ1-1; D unresolved. This CDR3 is 12 amino acids long. Trimming took off 3 bases at V and 4 bases at J, with 5 bases between the two ends. Per germline, CDR1 KGHDR and CDR2 SFDVKD. Written as DNA, the CDR3 is TGTGCCACCAGTGATGTGGGCACTGAAGCTTTCTTT. Its protein is CATSDVGTEAFF.

The genes are TRBV6-5 and TRBJ2-5, with 8 bases fitting TRBD1. V trimming: 6 bases; J trimming: 5 bases; junction bases outside the gene matches: 5. CDR3 length: 13 amino acids. Germline values: CDR1 MNHEY, CDR2 SVGAGI. The CDR3 nucleotides are TGTGCCAGCAGAAGGACAGGGATGGAGACCCAGTACTTC. It yields the protein CASRRTGMETQYF.

This clonotype was detected only a few times. The V and J genes are TRBV18 and TRBJ2-3; no clear D. Germline V gives CDR1 KGHSH, CDR2 LQKENI. V was trimmed by 6 bases and J by 6 bases, leaving 7 bases between them. This CDR3 is built from 11 residues. The CDR3 region has the DNA TGTGCCAGCTCCCCTTGGGATACGCAGTATTTT. Its protein product is CASSPWDTQYF. The variable domain in full, completed from reference TRBV18 and TRBJ2-3, reads NAGVMQNPRHLVRRRGQEARLRCSPMKGHSHVYWYRQLPEEGLKFMVYLQKENIIDESGMPKERFSAEFPKEGPSILRIQQVVRGDSAAYFCASSPWDTQYFGPGTRLTVL.

The V call is TRBV5-1, the J call TRBJ1-1; maybe TRBD1 (6 bases). The length of the CDR3 is 14 residues. Germline CDR1 and CDR2: SGHRS and YFSETQ. Trimming took off 4 bases at V and 5 bases at J, with 15 bases between the two ends. Written as DNA, the CDR3 is TGCGCCAGCAGCACCCAGAACAGGGAAACTGAAGCTTTCTTT. It yields the protein CASSTQNRETEAFF.

The chain employs TRBV15 and TRBJ2-3; D remains ambiguous. This CDR3 contains 14 residues. Germline V lookup: CDR1 LNHNV, CDR2 YYDKDF (reference sequence). V dropped 0 bases and J dropped 8 bases, with 12 bases sitting between them. CDR3 sequence reads: CATSRDFGSSTQYF. Here the CDR3 DNA reads TGTGCCACCAGCAGAGATTTCGGTTCTTCTACGCAGTATTTT.

The rearrangement links TRBV4-3 to TRBJ2-1; 7 bases map to TRBD2. The CDR3 is 15 residues long. Germline values: CDR1 LGHNA, CDR2 YSLEER. V trimming: 4 bases; J trimming: 8 bases; junction bases outside the gene matches: 11. The CDR3 here is CASSPRRTSGDEQFF. DNA of the CDR3: TGCGCCAGCAGCCCCAGACGGACTAGTGGCGATGAGCAGTTCTTC.

This clonotype has at least ten counts. The chain uses TRBV29-1 and TRBJ2-7; TRBD1 or TRBD2 may be the D gene (5 bases each). The CDR3 sequence is 12 residues long. Germline loops: CDR1 SQVTM, CDR2 ANQGSEA. V lost 4 bases and J lost 5, with 12 bases in between. CDR3 sequence: CSVGWRGDEQYF. The CDR3 coding sequence is TGCAGCGTTGGCTGGCGAGGGGACGAGCAGTACTTC.

This CDR3 reads CASSQVFPDTQYF. Written as DNA, the CDR3 is TGTGCCAGCAGCCAAGTCTTCCCAGATACGCAGTATTTT. This chain joins TRBV3-1 and TRBJ2-3; no clear D gene. Trimming took 1 base from V and 4 from J, leaving 6 bases between them. The CDR3 is 13 amino acids. The germline V gene has CDR1 LGHDT and CDR2 YNNKEL (reference sequence).

The chain is built from TRBV7-9 and TRBJ1-2; D is possibly TRBD1 (5 bases). The V end lost 2 bases, the J end lost 4 bases, and 17 bases lay between the germline ends. The CDR3 consists of 16 residues. Germline CDR1 reads SEHNR; CDR2 reads FQNEAQ (reference sequence). The CDR3 DNA is TGTGCCAGCAGCTTAATCCCGGACAAACGGATCTATGGCTACACCTTC. Translated: CASSLIPDKRIYGYTF.

The genes are TRBV11-2 and TRBJ1-2, with D tentatively TRBD1 (5 bases). The CDR3 consists of 15 residues. V lost 6 bases and J 1 base, leaving 15 bases between the germline ends. CDR1 is SGHAT and CDR2 is FQNNGV in the germline V gene. The CDR3 bases are TGTGCCAGCAGACCCAGTCGGGGCCATAACTATGGCTACACCTTC. It codes for CASRPSRGHNYGYTF.

This clonotype was seen only a few times. The gene calls are TRBV12-3 or TRBV12-4 and TRBJ2-3; 7 bases fit TRBD2. Trimming cost V 1 base and J 2 bases; bases outside gene matches: 6. CDR3 size: 16 residues. The CDR3 protein is CASSLGLGGSTDTQYF. The CDR3 DNA follows: TGTGCCAGCAGTTTAGGGCTGGGGGGGTCCACAGATACGCAGTATTTT.

A few counts support this clonotype. The chain recombines TRBV12-3 or TRBV12-4 with TRBJ2-1; D possibly corresponds to TRBD2 (5 bases). V was trimmed by 6 bases and J by 14 bases, leaving 17 bases between them. This CDR3 has 12 residues. The CDR3, as DNA: TGTGCCAGCAGCCGTACTAGGTCGAGGAAGTTCTTC. It translates to CASSRTRSRKFF.

The J gene is TRBJ2-3, the V gene TRBV11-2; 7 bases are shared with TRBD2. V was clipped by 6 bases and J by 4 bases; unmatched bases: 13. Germline values: CDR1 SGHAT, CDR2 FQNNGV. CDR3 size: 16 residues. CDR3 nucleotide sequence: TGTGCCAGCAGGAAACCCTGGGGGGGAAGGGCAGATACGCAGTATTTT. This codes for CASRKPWGGRADTQYF.

This clonotype has only a few counts. This sequence joins TRBV28 and TRBJ1-2; 9 positions match TRBD1. The CDR3 spans 13 residues. V gave up 2 bases and J gave up 7 bases; unmatched junction bases: 2. CDR1 and CDR2 from the germline V gene are MDHEN and SYDVKM. This CDR3 is CASSLDRGVGYTF. The CDR3 coding sequence is TGTGCCAGCAGTTTAGACAGGGGGGTTGGCTACACCTTC.

As regards this clonotype: Being one base from a much bigger clone, this may be a read error. The chain carries TRBV3-1 and TRBJ2-4; possibly TRBD2 for D (5 bases). The CDR3 loop spans 13 amino acids. CDR1 and CDR2 from the germline V gene are LGHDT and YNNKEL (reference sequence). CDR3: CASSLLANNIQYF. CDR3 coding DNA: TGTGCCAGCAGCCTGCTAGCCAACAACATTCAGTACTTC.

The chain has TRBV12-3 or TRBV12-4 and TRBJ1-1, with D uncertain. Trimming removed 7 bases at V and 0 bases at J, with 12 bases between. This CDR3 spans 14 amino acids. The CDR3 loop reads CASNPGVMNTEAFF. Written as DNA, the CDR3 is TGTGCCAGCAATCCCGGGGTGATGAACACTGAAGCTTTCTTT.

This clonotype was counted between two and nine times. CDR3 DNA sequence: TGCAGTGCCCCGGACAGGGTCGGCGCCGGGGAGCTGTTTTTT. Translated: CSAPDRVGAGELFF. The chain joins TRBV20-1 to TRBJ2-2, with 8 bases fitting TRBD1. V shed 6 bases, J shed 6 bases, and the junction held 9 bases outside the gene matches. Germline V gene sequence: CDR1 DFQATT, CDR2 SNEGSKA (reference sequence). This CDR3 is 14 amino acids long.

The genes are TRBV19 and TRBJ2-2, with D unclear. Trimming left V 3 bases short and J 0 bases short, with 8 bases between. The CDR3 length is 15 residues. Germline CDR1 is LNHDA and CDR2 is SQIVND (reference sequence). The CDR3, as DNA: TGTGCCAGTAGTATTGACCGTACGAACACCGGGGAGCTGTTTTTT. It is translated as CASSIDRTNTGELFF. The variable domain in full, completed from reference TRBV19 and TRBJ2-2, reads DGGITQSPKYLFRKEGQNVTLSCEQNLNHDAMYWYRQDPGQGLRLIYYSQIVNDFQKGDIAEGYSVSREKKESFPLTVTSAQKNPTAFYLCASSIDRTNTGELFFGEGSRLTVL.

This chain uses TRBV29-1 with TRBJ2-1; 8 positions match TRBD2. The V segment lost 8 bases and the J segment 6 bases; nucleotides outside the gene matches: 12. The CDR3 totals 14 residues. From germline, CDR1 is SQVTM and CDR2 ANQGSEA. The CDR3 coding sequence is TGCAGCTCTCAAGCCGGGACTAGATCCAATGAGCAGTTCTTC. Amino acids: CSSQAGTRSNEQFF.

The sample holds a few counts of this clonotype. The chain joins TRBV20-1 to TRBJ2-5; D is possibly TRBD1 (6 bases). The V end was cut by 2 bases, the J end by 1 base, with 17 bases between. The CDR3 runs to 16 residues. Germline CDR1 DFQATT, CDR2 SNEGSKA (reference sequence). The CDR3 region is CSARLGHATLQETQYF. The CDR3 DNA is TGCAGTGCTAGACTGGGACATGCCACCCTCCAAGAGACCCAGTACTTC.

This clonotype was seen only a few times. The chain employs TRBV5-1 and TRBJ2-7, with a weak D call TRBD2 (6 bases). Trimming took off 3 bases at V and 0 bases at J, with 22 bases between the two ends. The CDR3 covers 18 residues. Germline assignment: CDR1 SGHRS and CDR2 YFSETQ. The CDR3 region is CASSSLPLSGPRSYEQYF. In DNA form, the CDR3 reads TGCGCCAGCAGCTCTCTCCCTTTGAGCGGGCCCCGCTCCTACGAGCAGTACTTC.

This clonotype occurred a few times. The V call is TRBV6-5, the J call TRBJ2-3; no firm D call. The CDR3 sequence is 15 residues long. With 0 bases removed from V and 2 bases from J, the gap between germline ends came to 9 bases. In germline, CDR1 is MNHEY, CDR2 SVGAGI. As DNA, the CDR3 is TGTGCCAGCAGTTACTCCCCTAGATCCACAGATACGCAGTATTTT. Protein: CASSYSPRSTDTQYF.

This clonotype was seen a few times. One end of the junction varies from germline; a read error may be responsible. CDR3 coding DNA: TGTGCTAGCAGCTCGGGACTAGCGGGGGGCAATGAGCAGTTCTTC. This encodes CASSSGLAGGNEQFF. The V gene is TRBV7-7, the J gene TRBJ2-1, with 15 bases matching TRBD2. Germline CDR1 is SSHAT and CDR2 is FNYEAQ (reference sequence). This CDR3 region has 15 residues. The entire variable domain, with the rest obtained from reference TRBV7-7 and TRBJ2-1, is as follows: GAGVSQSPRYKVTKRGQDVTLRCDPISSHATLYWYQQALGQGPEFLTYFNYEAQPDKSGLPSDRFSAERPEGSISTLTIQRTEQRDSAMYRCASSSGLAGGNEQFFGPGTRLTVL.